This entry concerns a single TCR beta chain. Its antigen is unknown. Base qualities were left out, and no much larger clone turns up one base away. The source of the sample is a study of identical twins (dated by TCRdb to between 2015 and 2016). About the study as a whole: The study deep-sequenced TCR alpha and beta repertoires from monozygotic twins, unrelated adults of various ages and cord blood to test whether fetal clonotypes persist. To rule out contamination, the twin experiments were replicated at different times with different library preparation protocols.

The method behind the library was 5' RACE. Sequencing instrument: Illumina HiSeq 2000. A universal primer binding site was introduced by template switching, and a unique molecular identifier was present in the final cDNA, enabling accurate counting of TCR cDNA molecules. First-strand cDNA for TCR alpha and beta chains was synthesized from specific primers in the conserved constant-segment region. To control for contamination, every cDNA library was double barcoded, receiving both a SMART-Mk sample barcode and Illumina barcodes. TruSeq adapter sequences and Illumina sample barcodes were added in two successive PCR steps. The Illumina HiSeq platform was used with custom primers to sequence TCR alpha and beta cDNA libraries. As for the authors' bioinformatics: Raw reads were processed with MiGEC to extract unique molecular identifiers, and MiXCR was used to determine CDR3 positions. Recombination models were inferred per individual with the repgenHMM and IGoR tools using an EM algorithm. Shared clonotypes were analyzed with the tcR package in R, and sharing was normalized by the product of cloneset sizes. To study raw recombination without the effects of thymic and clonal selection, out-of-frame nonproductive sequences were analyzed. TCRdb passed the public sequencing reads through fastp at Q25 and MiXCR, retaining productive beta sequences. Rows are combined by CDR3 protein, so each entry shows the most common genes and DNA. TCRdb, not the original authors, processed these V and J calls. This sample holds roughly 1,500,000 distinct CDR3 sequences; around 33% were observed only once. The ten largest account for about 0.27% of the sample.

General findings and caveats noted by the study authors: Conclusions relied on cross-sectional statistical analysis, since the same donors could not be followed over many years. Excess twin sharing in beta out-of-frame sequences was weaker because fewer shared sequences lowered the signal-to-noise ratio. Invariant T cells such as MAIT and iNKT could partly confound zero-insertion analyses, although diverse VJ usage argued against such confounding for most clonotypes. Abundant cord blood beta clonotypes had fewer insertions, young adult naive repertoires showed a similar but weaker trend, and memory repertoires showed no such trend. Compared with coincidental sharing between unrelated individuals, out-of-frame TCR alpha sequences shared between twins had an excess of sequences with low generation probability. Out-of-frame TCR alpha sharing in monozygotic twins was systematically underestimated by recombination models, whereas sharing between unrelated individuals was in agreement with the recombination models.

The CDR3 numbers 18 residues from cysteine through phenylalanine. The DNA shown is the 54-base CDR3, in frame from base 1. CDR1 SQVTM and CDR2 ANQGSEA are derived from the germline V gene. V is cut back by 2 bases and J by 6 bases, with 18 bases in the junction unmatched. Every donor was a healthy Caucasian. The chain is made from TRBV29-1 and TRBJ2-1; 8 junctional bases match TRBD1. The sample comprised cord blood. This TCR came from a newborn girl in good health. The DNA is TGCAGCGTTGAACGCAGGGGGCCTAACAGACGTGGGGCCAATGAGCAGTTCTTC. Translated, it gives CSVERRGPNRRGANEQFF.